The clone carrying this T cell receptor beta chain was seen only once. The antigen is undetermined. This entry belongs to a study of shared clonotypes between healthy human individuals. For the study at large: Each donor contributed plates that comprised three CD4 naive, three CD4 memory, two CD8 naive and one CD8 memory. General study findings and limits: Represented diversity (both genetic and exposure-history) was limited by the small number of donors. Researchers found naive subsets generally carried larger estimated richness than memory subsets. In contrast to clonotypes shared by all four donors, non-shared clonotypes had lower generation probabilities.

Germline V lookup: CDR1 KGHSH, CDR2 LQKENI. Trimming removed 3 bases at V and 2 bases at J, with 13 bases between. CDR3 length equals 15 residues. TCRdb keeps only in-frame clones here, not all; method: immunoSEQ multiplex PCR. The data show a few million clones, approximately 90% seen once. The receptor was isolated from a man aged 18 to 35 in good health. Some clones in this sample may be carry-over from other donors' samples. The J gene is TRBJ1-1, the V gene TRBV18; weak D call: TRBD1 (5 bases). Sample: naive CD4+ T cells from PBMCs. Subset meaning: CD45RA+ positively selected. This chain's CDR3 is CASSPRDGENTEAFF. Written as DNA, the CDR3 is TGTGCCAGCTCACCCAGGGACGGCGAAAACACTGAAGCTTTCTTT.